This T cell receptor (beta chain) was retrieved from a study of blood T cell repertoires in COVID-19. For the study at large: Specimens from acute and convalescent COVID-19 originated in the United States, Italy and Spain. Sources were T cells, B-cell-depleted T cells, or PBMCs; the material itself was cDNA or gDNA.

Repertoires were generated with immunoSEQ multiplex PCR, while TCRdb's copy carries only in-frame clones and drops some. The table has a few hundred thousand clones, 89% seen once. The CDR3 is 13 residues long. Germline V lookup: CDR1 GTSNPN, CDR2 SVGIG (reference sequence). Trimming cost V 4 bases and J 2 bases; bases outside gene matches: 2. V usage is TRBV30 and J usage is TRBJ1-5, with 7 bases lining up with TRBD1. The TCR comes from a woman aged 40 to 50 who had recovered from COVID-19. Sequencing used peripheral blood. CDR3 DNA: TGTGCCTGGACCGACAGGGGCAATCAGCCCCAGCATTTT. Its protein product is CAWTDRGNQPQHF.